The clone carrying this TCR beta chain was seen only once. The table came from immunoSEQ multiplex PCR; TCRdb's copy has only in-frame clones and leaves some out. The sample lists hundreds of thousands of clones; roughly 88% were seen once. CDR3 length: 16 amino acids. Looked up from germline, CDR1 is KGHSH and CDR2 is LQKENI. Trimming left V 4 bases short and J 2 bases short, with 15 bases between. This sample was taken from a study of shared T cell receptors in the human thymus. The sample was also linked to a second study, of human thymus T cells. This second study notes: Healthy Finnish infants having corrective surgery for congenital heart defects served as donors. From resections taken during corrective heart surgery, the thymus tissue was obtained. In thymic and blood repertoires alike, V and J usage looked biased. Overlap was high between thymic repertoires from unrelated individuals, as reported in related research.

The TCR comes from a boy in the first two years of life with a congenital heart defect. The sample was thymocytes. V gene TRBV18 combines with J gene TRBJ1-5, with D maybe TRBD1 (5 bases). The CDR3 loop is CASSRVASRGNQPQHF. The CDR3 nucleotides read TGTGCCAGCTCACGGGTTGCATCCAGGGGCAATCAGCCCCAGCATTTT.